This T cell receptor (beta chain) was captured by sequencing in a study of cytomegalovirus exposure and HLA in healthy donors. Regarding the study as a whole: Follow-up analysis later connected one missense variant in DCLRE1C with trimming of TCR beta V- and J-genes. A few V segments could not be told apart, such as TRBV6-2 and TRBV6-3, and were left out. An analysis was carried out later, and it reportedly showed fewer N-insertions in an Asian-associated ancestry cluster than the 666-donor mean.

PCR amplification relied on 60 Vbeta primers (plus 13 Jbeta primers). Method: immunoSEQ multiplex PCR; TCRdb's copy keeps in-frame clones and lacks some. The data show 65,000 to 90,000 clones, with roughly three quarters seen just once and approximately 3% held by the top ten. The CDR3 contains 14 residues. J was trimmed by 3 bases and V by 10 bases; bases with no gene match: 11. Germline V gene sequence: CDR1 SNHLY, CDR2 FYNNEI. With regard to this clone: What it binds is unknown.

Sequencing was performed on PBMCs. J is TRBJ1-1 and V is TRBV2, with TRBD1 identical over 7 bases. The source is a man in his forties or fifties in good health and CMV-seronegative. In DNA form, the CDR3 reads TGTGCCACCTACAGGGGACCCTTTGACACTGAAGCTTTCTTT. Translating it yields CATYRGPFDTEAFF.